This T cell receptor (beta chain) was recorded in a study of shared clonotypes between healthy human individuals. On the study more broadly: Ranging from 18 to 49 in age, donors were two women and a few men. Whole-study findings and limits: Across subsets, estimated richness was generally greater for naive than for memory populations.

The data were produced by immunoSEQ multiplex PCR, yet TCRdb's version contains in-frame clones alone and is incomplete. Of some 500,000 clones in the sample, about 96% were seen once. Germline V gene data show CDR1 as SGHRS and CDR2 as YFSETQ. V dropped 3 bases and J dropped 4; count of bases not matched to a gene: 1. The CDR3 spans 13 residues. As regards this clone: Its antigen remains unidentified.

Sequencing input: naive CD4+ T cells sorted from blood. The subset denotes: CD45RA+ positively selected. V is TRBV5-1 and J is TRBJ2-1, with 7 bases matching TRBD1. The receptor comes from a woman aged 25 to 39 in good health. The CDR3 DNA reads TGCGCCAGCAGCTGGGACAGTTACAATGAGCAGTTCTTC. Amino acid sequence: CASSWDSYNEQFF.